A single sample gave rise to the 3 T cell receptor beta chains below, sequenced in a study of blood T cells in healthy people across ages (dated by TCRdb to between 2014 and 2016). Library preparation was by 5' RACE. This sample was sequenced with an Illumina HiSeq 2500. A second PCR of roughly 6 to 11 cycles was performed with a sample-barcoded 5' primer and a J-beta primer mix. TCRdb trimmed public reads at Q25 via fastp, called clones via MiXCR and kept in-frame beta chains. Every entry covers one CDR3 protein and lists the most common genes and DNA from its rows. The sample yields about 930,000 distinct CDR3 sequences; roughly 29% were counted once. 10% of the sample is taken by the ten largest. These data also formed part of another study, on T cells of mothers and their children.

Sequencing used blood. These receptors all come from a woman between 40 and 50 years old in good health.

The CDR3 coding sequence is TGTGCCAGCAGACCTAGGGGGTTAGCGGGGGGGCCCGAGACCCAGTACTTC. Its protein is CASRPRGLAGGPETQYF. This rearrangement joins TRBV7-2 to TRBJ2-5; 11 bases are a match to TRBD2. The CDR3 contains 17 residues. Germline loops: CDR1 SGHTA, CDR2 FQGNSA. The J segment lost 5 bases and the V segment lost 6 bases, leaving 14 bases of the junction unmatched.

This clonotype appeared a few times. V and J are TRBV12-3 or TRBV12-4 and TRBJ1-6, with unresolved D. This CDR3 has 19 amino acids. V was cut by 3 bases and J by 6 bases, with 24 bases left in between. The chain's CDR3 is CASSFRGLQGRAGNSPLHF. CDR3 nucleotide sequence: TGTGCCAGCAGTTTTAGAGGGTTACAAGGGCGGGCTGGTAATTCACCCCTCCACTTT.

Only a few counts were recorded for this clonotype. The chain couples TRBV20-1 to TRBJ1-2; D not certain. This CDR3 has 14 amino acids. V lost 4 bases and J lost 8, with 20 bases in between. Germline CDR1 and CDR2: DFQATT and SNEGSKA (reference sequence). CDR3 sequence reads: CSATLMGNILGYTF. For the CDR3, the DNA is TGCAGTGCTACACTCATGGGGAACATCCTGGGCTACACCTTC.